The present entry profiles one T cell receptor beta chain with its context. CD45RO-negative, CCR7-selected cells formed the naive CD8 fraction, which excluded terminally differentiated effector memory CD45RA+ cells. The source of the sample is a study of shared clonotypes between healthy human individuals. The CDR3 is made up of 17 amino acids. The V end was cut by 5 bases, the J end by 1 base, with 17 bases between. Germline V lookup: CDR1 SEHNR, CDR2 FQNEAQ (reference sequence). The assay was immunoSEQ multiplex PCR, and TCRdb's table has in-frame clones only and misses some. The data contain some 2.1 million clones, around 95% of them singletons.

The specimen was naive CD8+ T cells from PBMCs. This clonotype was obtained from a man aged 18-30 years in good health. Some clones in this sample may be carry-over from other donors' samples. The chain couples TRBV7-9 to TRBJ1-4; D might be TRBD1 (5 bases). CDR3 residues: CASSPWVGAITNEKLFF. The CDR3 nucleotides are TGTGCCAGCAGCCCTTGGGTAGGGGCGATAACTAATGAAAAACTGTTTTTT.